The entry that follows covers one T cell receptor (beta chain) sequence. The clone's antigen remains unknown. The sample holds no much larger clone one base away, and base qualities are not on file. The trial excluded patients who had a history of autoimmune disease or were on systemic immunosuppression. Peripheral blood for TCR sequencing was collected from all dose cohorts at baseline, on cycle 4 day 1, and on cycle 7 day 1. Samples were obtained from an open-label, multicenter, first-in-human phase I dose-escalation trial of ivuxolimab. Adults with locally advanced or metastatic melanoma, renal cell carcinoma, hepatocellular carcinoma or head and neck squamous cell carcinoma were enrolled in the trial. Before TCR sequencing, CD4+ T cells and CD8+ T cells from peripheral blood were sorted into separate populations. Genomic DNA was isolated from the sorted cells so that the TCRbeta CDR3 region could be sequenced. TCRbeta CDR3 regions were sequenced using the immunoSEQ Assay. Drawn from immuneACCESS, this table holds only the in-frame rearrangements with V and J called that TCRdb kept. Clones are partly lost; checked studies trace under half to an unresolved V gene and leave the rest unexplained. The sample records 29,000 or so clones, 80% to 95% of which are singletons. Jointly, the top ten make up around 8.9% of the sample.

This sample stems from a study of OX40 agonist ivuxolimab in advanced cancers. About the investigation overall: Ivuxolimab was a fully human IgG2 agonistic monoclonal antibody targeting the costimulatory receptor OX40 (CD134). Intravenous ivuxolimab was administered to patients every 2 weeks at six dose levels: 0.01, 0.1, 0.3, 1.5, 3 and 10 mg/kg. Of the roughly 52 dose-escalation patients, hepatocellular carcinoma was present in approximately 20, melanoma in around 15, renal cell carcinoma in 9 and head and neck cancer in 9. In the dose-escalation cohort, nearly 85% of patients were male, and the mean age was 60 years with a range of roughly 23 to 79. Prior anti-PD-1, anti-PD-L1 or anti-CTLA-4 therapy was permitted, and checkpoint inhibitors had been received by approximately 39% of dose-escalation patients. Three dose-escalation patients achieved partial responses, one with hepatocellular carcinoma and two with cutaneous melanoma. Peripheral TCRbeta sequencing aimed to test whether ivuxolimab altered TCR sequence diversity and caused clonal T-cell expansion. The paper describes the monotherapy dose-escalation part (N of about 47 patients) of the phase I trial of ivuxolimab.

Overall results and qualifications from the work: In the 0.1-3.0 mg/kg groups, partial responders had among the lowest normalized peripheral clonal expansion, particularly in CD8+ T cells. Which antigens the clonally expanded peripheral T cells were specific for was not determined. After ivuxolimab, expanded clones were on average more numerous among CD8+ T cells than among CD4+ T cells. Low levels of normalized T-cell clonal expansion were also seen in some patients who did not respond. At doses of 0.1 to 3.0 mg/kg, clonal expansion of both CD4+ and CD8+ T cells in blood was seen between baseline and week 6.

V is pared back by 5 bases and J by 6 bases, with 11 bases lying between the germline termini. Taken from the germline V gene, the CDR1 and CDR2 loops are SGHDN and FVKESK. Inclusive of the bounding cysteine and phenylalanine, the CDR3 is 13 residues long. Only CDR3 DNA is held: 39 bases, read in frame from base 1. The specimen was CD4+ or CD8+ T cells sorted from blood, collected in a trial of the OX40 agonist ivuxolimab. This clonotype originated in an adult with an advanced solid tumor such as melanoma, head and neck, liver or kidney cancer. The chain is assembled from TRBV14 and TRBJ2-1, and TRBD1 may be the D gene, going by 5 matching bases. Here is the DNA: TGTGCCAGCAGCGGACACAAGAGCAATGAGCAGTTCTTC. Its translation is CASSGHKSNEQFF.